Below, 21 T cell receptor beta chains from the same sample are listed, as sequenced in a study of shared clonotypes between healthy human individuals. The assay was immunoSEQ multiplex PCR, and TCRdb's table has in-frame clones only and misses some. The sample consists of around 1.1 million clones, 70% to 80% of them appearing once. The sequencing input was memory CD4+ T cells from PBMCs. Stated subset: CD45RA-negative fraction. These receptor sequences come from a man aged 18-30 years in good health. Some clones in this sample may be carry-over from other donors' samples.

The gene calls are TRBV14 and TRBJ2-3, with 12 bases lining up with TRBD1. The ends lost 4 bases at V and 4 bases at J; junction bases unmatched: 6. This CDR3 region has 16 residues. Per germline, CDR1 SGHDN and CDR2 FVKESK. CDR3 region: CASSPWDRGLSDTQYF. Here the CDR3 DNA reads TGTGCCAGCAGCCCCTGGGACAGGGGGCTGTCAGATACGCAGTATTTT.

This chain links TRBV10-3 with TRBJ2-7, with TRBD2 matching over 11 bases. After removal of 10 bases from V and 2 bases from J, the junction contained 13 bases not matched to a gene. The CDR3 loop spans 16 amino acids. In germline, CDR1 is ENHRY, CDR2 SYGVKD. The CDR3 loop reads CASTTGTSGLAYEQYF. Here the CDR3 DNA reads TGTGCCAGTACCACCGGGACTAGCGGCCTTGCCTACGAGCAGTACTTC.

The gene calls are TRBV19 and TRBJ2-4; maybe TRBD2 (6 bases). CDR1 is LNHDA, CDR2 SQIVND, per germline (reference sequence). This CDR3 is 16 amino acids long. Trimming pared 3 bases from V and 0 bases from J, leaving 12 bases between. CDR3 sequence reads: CASSIRGILAKNIQYF. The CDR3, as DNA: TGTGCCAGTAGTATCCGGGGGATCCTAGCCAAAAACATTCAGTACTTC.

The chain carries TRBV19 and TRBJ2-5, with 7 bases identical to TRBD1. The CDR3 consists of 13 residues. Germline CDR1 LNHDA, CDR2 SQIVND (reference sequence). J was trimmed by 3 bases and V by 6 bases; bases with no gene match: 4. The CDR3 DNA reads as TGTGCCAGTAGCCGGGACAGCGAAGAGACCCAGTACTTC. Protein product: CASSRDSEETQYF.

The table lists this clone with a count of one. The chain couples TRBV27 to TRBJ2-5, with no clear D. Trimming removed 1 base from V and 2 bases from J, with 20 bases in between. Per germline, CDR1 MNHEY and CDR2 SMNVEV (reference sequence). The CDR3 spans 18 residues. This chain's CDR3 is CASSLYKGSEFPQETQYF. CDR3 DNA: TGTGCCAGCAGTTTATATAAGGGATCGGAATTTCCACAAGAGACCCAGTACTTC.

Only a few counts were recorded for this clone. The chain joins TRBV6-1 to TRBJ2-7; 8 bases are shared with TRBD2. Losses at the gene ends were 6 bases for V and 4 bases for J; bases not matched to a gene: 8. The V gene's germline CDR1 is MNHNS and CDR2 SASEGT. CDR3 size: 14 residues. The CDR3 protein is CASSSGGGRYEQYF. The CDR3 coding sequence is TGTGCCAGCAGCTCCGGAGGCGGGAGGTACGAGCAGTACTTC.

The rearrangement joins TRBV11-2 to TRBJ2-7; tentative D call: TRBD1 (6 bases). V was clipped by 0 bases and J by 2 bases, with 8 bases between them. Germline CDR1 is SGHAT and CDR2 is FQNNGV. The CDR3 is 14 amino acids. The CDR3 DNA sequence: TGTGCCAGCAGCTTAGATACAGGGACCTACGAGCAGTACTTC. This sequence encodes CASSLDTGTYEQYF.

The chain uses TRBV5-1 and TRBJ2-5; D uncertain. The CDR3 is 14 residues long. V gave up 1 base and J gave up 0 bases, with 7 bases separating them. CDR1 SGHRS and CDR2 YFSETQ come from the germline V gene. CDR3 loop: CASSLLSDQETQYF. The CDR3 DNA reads TGCGCCAGCAGCTTGCTCTCCGACCAAGAGACCCAGTACTTC.

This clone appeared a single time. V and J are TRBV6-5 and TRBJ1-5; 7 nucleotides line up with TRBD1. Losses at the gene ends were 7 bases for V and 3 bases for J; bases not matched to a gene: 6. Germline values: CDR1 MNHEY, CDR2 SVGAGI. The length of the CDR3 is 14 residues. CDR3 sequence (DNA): TGTGCCAGCACGAAGGGGACAGCCAATCAGCCCCAGCATTTT. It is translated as CASTKGTANQPQHF.

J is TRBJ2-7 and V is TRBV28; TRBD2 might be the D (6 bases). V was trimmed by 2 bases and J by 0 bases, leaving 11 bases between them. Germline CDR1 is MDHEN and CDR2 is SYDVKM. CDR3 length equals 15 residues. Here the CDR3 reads CASSLSAGSSYEQYF. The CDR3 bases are TGTGCCAGCAGTTTAAGCGCCGGGAGCTCCTACGAGCAGTACTTC.

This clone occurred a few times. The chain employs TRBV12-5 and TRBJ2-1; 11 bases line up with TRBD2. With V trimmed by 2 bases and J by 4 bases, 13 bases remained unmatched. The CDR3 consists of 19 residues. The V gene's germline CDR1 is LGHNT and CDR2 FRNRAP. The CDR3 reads CASGLITPTSGSTYNEQFF. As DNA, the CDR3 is TGTGCTAGTGGTTTGATCACTCCCACTAGCGGGAGTACTTACAATGAGCAGTTCTTC.

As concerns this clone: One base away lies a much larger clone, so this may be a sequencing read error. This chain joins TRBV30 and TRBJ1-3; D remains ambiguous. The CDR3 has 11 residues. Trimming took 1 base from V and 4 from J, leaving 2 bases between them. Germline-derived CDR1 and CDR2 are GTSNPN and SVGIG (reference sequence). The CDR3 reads CAWSEGNTIYF. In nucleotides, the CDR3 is TGTGCCTGGAGTGAAGGAAACACCATATATTTT. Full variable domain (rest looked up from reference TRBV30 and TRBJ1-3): SQTIHQWPATLVQPVGSPLSLECTVEGTSNPNLYWYRQAAGRGLQLLFYSVGIGQISSEVPQNLSASRPQDRQFILSSKKLLLSDSGFYLCAWSEGNTIYFGEGSWLTVV.

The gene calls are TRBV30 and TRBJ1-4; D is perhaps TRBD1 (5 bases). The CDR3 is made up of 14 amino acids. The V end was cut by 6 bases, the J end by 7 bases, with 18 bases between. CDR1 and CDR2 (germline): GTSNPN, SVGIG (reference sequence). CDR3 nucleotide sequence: TGTGCCTGCCCCAACCGGGACGGCGGTGAAAAACTGTTTTTT. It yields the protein CACPNRDGGEKLFF.

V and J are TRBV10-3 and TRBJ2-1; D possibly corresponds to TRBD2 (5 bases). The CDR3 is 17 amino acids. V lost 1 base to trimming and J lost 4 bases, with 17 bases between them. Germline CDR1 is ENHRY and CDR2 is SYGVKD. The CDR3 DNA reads TGTGCCATCAGTGAGTACTTTGGTGGAGGCTATTACAATGAGCAGTTCTTC. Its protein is CAISEYFGGGYYNEQFF.

The CDR3 loop reads CASHPKGTTSYEQYF. In DNA, the CDR3 is TGTGCCAGCCACCCGAAGGGCACCACCTCCTACGAGCAGTACTTC. The genes are TRBV5-4 and TRBJ2-7; no clear D. Looked up from germline, CDR1 is SGHNT and CDR2 is YYREEE (reference sequence). V was trimmed by 7 bases and J by 0 bases, leaving 17 bases between them. The length of the CDR3 is 15 residues.

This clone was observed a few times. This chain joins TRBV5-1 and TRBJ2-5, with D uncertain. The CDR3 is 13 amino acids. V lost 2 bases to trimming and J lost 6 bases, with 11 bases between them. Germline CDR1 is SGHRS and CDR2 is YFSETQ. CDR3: CASSLVGSQTQYF. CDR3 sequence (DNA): TGCGCCAGCAGCTTAGTAGGCAGCCAGACCCAGTACTTC.

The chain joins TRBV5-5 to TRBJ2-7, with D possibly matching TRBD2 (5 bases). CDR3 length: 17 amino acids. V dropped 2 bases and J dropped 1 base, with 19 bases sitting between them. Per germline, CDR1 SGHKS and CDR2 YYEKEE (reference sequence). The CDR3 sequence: CASSLGPTGIVSYEQYF. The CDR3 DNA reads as TGTGCCAGCAGCTTAGGGCCCACGGGAATTGTGTCCTACGAGCAGTACTTC.

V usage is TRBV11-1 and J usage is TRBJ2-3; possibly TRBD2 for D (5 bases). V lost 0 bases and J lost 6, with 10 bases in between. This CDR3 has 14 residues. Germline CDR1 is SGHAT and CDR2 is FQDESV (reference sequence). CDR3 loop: CASSLAASRDTQYF. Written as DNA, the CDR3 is TGTGCCAGCAGCTTAGCGGCTAGCAGGGATACGCAGTATTTT.

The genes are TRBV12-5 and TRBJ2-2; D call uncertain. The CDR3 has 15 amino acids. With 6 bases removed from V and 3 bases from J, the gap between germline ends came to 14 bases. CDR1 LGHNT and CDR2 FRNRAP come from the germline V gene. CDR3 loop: CASGVEPDHTGELFF. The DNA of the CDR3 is TGTGCTAGTGGCGTTGAACCCGATCACACCGGGGAGCTGTTTTTT.

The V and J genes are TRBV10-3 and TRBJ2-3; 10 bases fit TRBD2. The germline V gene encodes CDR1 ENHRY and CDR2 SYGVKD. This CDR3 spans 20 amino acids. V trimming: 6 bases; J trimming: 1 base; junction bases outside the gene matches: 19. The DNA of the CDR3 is TGTGCCATCAGCTCTAATCCCCGGAGCGGGAGGGATCATGGCACAGATACGCAGTATTTT. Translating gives CAISSNPRSGRDHGTDTQYF.

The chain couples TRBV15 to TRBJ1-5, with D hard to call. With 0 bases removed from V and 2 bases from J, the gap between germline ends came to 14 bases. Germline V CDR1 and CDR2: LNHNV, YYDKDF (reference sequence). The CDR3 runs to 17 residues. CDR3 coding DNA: TGTGCCACCAGCAGAGATATTGTGGTTAGGGGCAATCAGCCCCAGCATTTT. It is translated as CATSRDIVVRGNQPQHF.